A selection of T cell receptor beta chains follows, all from one sample in a study of tumor-infiltrating lymphocytes in primary liver carcinoma. MiXCR, run by TCRdb on the multiplex PCR reads, gives a single entry per CDR3 protein. In the table there are roughly 100,000 distinct CDR3 sequences, roughly four fifths of which are singletons. The sample was liver tumor tissue from sampling region 3. The receptors stem from a man aged 35 to 55 with primary liver carcinoma and hepatitis B virus infection. Both conserved end residues are part of each CDR3. A D gene is named only where the DNA matches it firmly. Clone size is given for some rows only: seen once, a few or many times, or a class if the clone is expanded.

-	TRBJ1-1	TRBV6-6	TRBD1	TGTACCAACAGTGGGACAGGGGTAAGAATTGAAGCTTTCTTT	CTNSGTGVRIEAFF
-	TRBJ2-5	TRBV11-2	-	TGTGCCTGCAGCCCCCGGTCAGCCCAAGGGGTGACCCAGAACTTC	CACSPRSAQGVTQNF
-	TRBJ2-1	TRBV12-3/TRBV12-4	TRBD2	TGTGCCAGCATGACTAGCGGGAGATACAATGGGCAGTTCTTC	CASMTSGRYNGQFF
-	TRBJ2-1	TRBV4-2	-	TGTGCTAGCAGCCAAACAATGGAGGGCTACAATGGGCAGTTCTTC	CASSQTMEGYNGQFF
-	TRBJ2-7	TRBV10-3	-	TGTGCCATCCGGACAGCCTGGGACGGGCAGTACTTC	CAIRTAWDGQYF
-	TRBJ1-4	TRBV4-1	-	TGCGCCAGCAACCAAGACACGGGATTAAATGTAAAACTGTTTTTT	CASNQDTGLNVKLFF
many	TRBJ2-1	TRBV6-6	-	TGTGCCAGCAGTTACTCGATCGAGCGCAATGAGCAGTTCTTC	CASSYSIERNEQFF
-	TRBJ2-7	TRBV5-1	TRBD2	TGCGCCAGCAGTTCGGGACTAGCTAACCCGTGGCAGTGCTTC	CASSSGLANPWQCF
few	TRBJ2-1	TRBV10-3	TRBD2	TGTGCCATCAACCAGGGACTAGAATCCTACAAAGAGCAATTCTTC	CAINQGLESYKEQFF
-	TRBJ2-7	TRBV29-1	-	TGCAGCGTTGGAGATGGTCTAGCTGGGTCCTACGAGCAGTACTTC	CSVGDGLAGSYEQYF
-	TRBJ2-7	TRBV6-1	TRBD2	TGTGCCAGCCGGCTAGCGGCTCTCTCCTACGAACAGTACTTC	CASRLAALSYEQYF
-	TRBJ2-7	TRBV28	TRBD2	TGTGCCAGCAGCCCTTCAAGCGGGAGGTGGGAGGAGCAGTACTTC	CASSPSSGRWEEQYF
-	TRBJ2-5	TRBV6-1	-	TGTGCCAGCAGTGAAGCGGTAGGCGGCCAAGAGGTCCAGAACTTC	CASSEAVGGQEVQNF
-	TRBJ2-7	TRBV6-6	-	TGTGCCAGCAGTTTCCCGGACCGCCCCTACGAGCAGTATTTC	CASSFPDRPYEQYF
-	TRBJ2-7	TRBV4-2	TRBD2	TGTGCCACCAGCCAAGGTCTCGCTAGCGGGAGAACTTACGATCAGTACTTC	CATSQGLASGRTYDQYF
-	TRBJ2-2	TRBV6-1	-	TGTACCAGCAGGGATTTGGGCGACGTAACCGGGGAGCTGTTTTTT	CTSRDLGDVTGELFF
-	TRBJ2-3	TRBV19	-	TGTGCCGGTAGGCTTAACGGAGATACGCAGTATTTT	CAGRLNGDTQYF
-	TRBJ2-1	TRBV5-1	-	TGCGCCAGCAGCCACGTCAGGGTTGGCCAAGAGACCCAGTTCTTC	CASSHVRVGQETQFF
-	TRBJ2-7	TRBV12-3/TRBV12-4	-	TGTGCCAGCAGTTCAGCGGACCTTAGCGAGCAGTACTTC	CASSSADLSEQYF
-	TRBJ2-6	TRBV5-1	-	TGCGCCAGCAGCTTGGGGGCCGGCATAACCTCTGGGGCCAACCTCCTGACTTTC	CASSLGAGITSGANLLTF
-	TRBJ2-5	TRBV7-2	TRBD2	TGTGCCAGCAGCTTAAATGGCGGGAGTAAAAAGACCCAGTACTTC	CASSLNGGSKKTQYF
-	TRBJ2-5	TRBV5-6	-	TGTGCCAGCAAATGGCGAGACCAAGAGGCCCAGTACTTC	CASKWRDQEAQYF
-	TRBJ2-5	TRBV28	-	TGTGCCAGCACGCCGGACAGAGAGGCAGAGACCCAGTACTTC	CASTPDREAETQYF
many	TRBJ2-7	TRBV6-2/TRBV6-3	TRBD2	TGTGCCAGCAGTTATAAGCCTAGCGGCTCCTACGAGCAGTACTTC	CASSYKPSGSYEQYF
-	TRBJ2-7	TRBV11-2	-	TGTACCGGCAGCCCAGGGTGGGGGCGAGCCACCTACGAGCAGTACTTT	CTGSPGWGRATYEQYF